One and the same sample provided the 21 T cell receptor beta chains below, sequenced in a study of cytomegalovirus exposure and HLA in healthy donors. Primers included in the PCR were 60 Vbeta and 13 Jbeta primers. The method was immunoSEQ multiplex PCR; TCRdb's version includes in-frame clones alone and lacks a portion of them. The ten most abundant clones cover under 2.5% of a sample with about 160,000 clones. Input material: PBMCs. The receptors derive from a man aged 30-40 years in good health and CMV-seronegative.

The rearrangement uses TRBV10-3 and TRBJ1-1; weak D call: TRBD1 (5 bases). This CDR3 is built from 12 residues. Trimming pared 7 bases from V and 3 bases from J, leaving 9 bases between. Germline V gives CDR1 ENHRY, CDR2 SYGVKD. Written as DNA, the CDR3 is TGTGCCATCAAAACAGGTCACACTGAAGCTTTCTTT. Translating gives CAIKTGHTEAFF.

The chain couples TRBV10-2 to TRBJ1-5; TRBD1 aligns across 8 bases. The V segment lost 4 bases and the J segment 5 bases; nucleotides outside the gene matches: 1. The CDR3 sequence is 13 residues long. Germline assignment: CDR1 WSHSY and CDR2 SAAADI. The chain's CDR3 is CASSADRDQPQHF. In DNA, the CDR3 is TGCGCCAGCAGTGCGGACAGGGATCAGCCCCAGCATTTT.

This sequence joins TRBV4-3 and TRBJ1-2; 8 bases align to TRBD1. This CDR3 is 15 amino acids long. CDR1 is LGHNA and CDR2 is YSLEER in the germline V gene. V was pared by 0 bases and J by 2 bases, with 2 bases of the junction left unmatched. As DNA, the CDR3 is TGCGCCAGCAGCCAAGAGACAGGGGCAAACTATGGCTACACCTTC. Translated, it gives CASSQETGANYGYTF.

The CDR3 sequence is CASRPRLAGAYYEQYF. The CDR3 bases are TGTGCCAGCAGGCCCAGACTAGCGGGAGCATATTACGAGCAGTACTTC. V usage is TRBV27 and J usage is TRBJ2-7; 12 bases align to TRBD2. Trimming cost V 6 bases and J 4 bases; bases outside gene matches: 10. CDR3 length: 16 amino acids. From germline, CDR1 is MNHEY and CDR2 SMNVEV (reference sequence).

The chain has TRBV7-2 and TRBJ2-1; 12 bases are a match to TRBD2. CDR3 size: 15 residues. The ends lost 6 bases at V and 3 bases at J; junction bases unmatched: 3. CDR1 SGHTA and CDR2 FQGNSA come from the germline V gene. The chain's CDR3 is CASSRLAGDYNEQFF. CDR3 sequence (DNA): TGTGCCAGCAGTCGACTAGCGGGAGACTACAATGAGCAGTTCTTC.

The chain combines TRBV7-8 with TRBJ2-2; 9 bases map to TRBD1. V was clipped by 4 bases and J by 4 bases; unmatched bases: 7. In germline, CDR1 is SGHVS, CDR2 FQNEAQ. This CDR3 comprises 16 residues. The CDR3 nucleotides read TGTGCCAGCAGCTCCAACAGGGGGCGCGGCACCGGGGAGCTGTTTTTT. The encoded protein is CASSSNRGRGTGELFF.

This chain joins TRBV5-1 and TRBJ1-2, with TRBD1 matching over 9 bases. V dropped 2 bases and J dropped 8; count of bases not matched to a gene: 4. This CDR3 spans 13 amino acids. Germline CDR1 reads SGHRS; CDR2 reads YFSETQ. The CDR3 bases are TGCGCCAGCAGCTTACAGGGGGCGAAAGGCTACACCTTC. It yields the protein CASSLQGAKGYTF.

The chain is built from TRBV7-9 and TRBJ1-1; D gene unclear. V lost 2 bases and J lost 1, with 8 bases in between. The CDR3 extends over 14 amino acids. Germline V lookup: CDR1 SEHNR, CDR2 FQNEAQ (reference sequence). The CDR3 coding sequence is TGTGCCAGCAGCTTACGGGGTCCGAACACTGAAGCTTTCTTT. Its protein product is CASSLRGPNTEAFF.

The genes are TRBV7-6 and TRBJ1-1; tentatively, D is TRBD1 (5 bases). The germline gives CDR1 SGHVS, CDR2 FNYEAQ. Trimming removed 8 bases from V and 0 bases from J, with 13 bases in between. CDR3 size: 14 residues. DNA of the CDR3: TGTGCCAGCCTGCCGGGGGGGATGAACACTGAAGCTTTCTTT. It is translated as CASLPGGMNTEAFF.

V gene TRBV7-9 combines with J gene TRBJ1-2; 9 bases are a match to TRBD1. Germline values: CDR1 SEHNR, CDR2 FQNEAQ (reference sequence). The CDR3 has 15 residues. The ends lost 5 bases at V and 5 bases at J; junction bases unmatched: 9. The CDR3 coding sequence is TGTGCCAGCAGCCTTTCCGGGACAGGGATGTATGGCTACACCTTC. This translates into CASSLSGTGMYGYTF.

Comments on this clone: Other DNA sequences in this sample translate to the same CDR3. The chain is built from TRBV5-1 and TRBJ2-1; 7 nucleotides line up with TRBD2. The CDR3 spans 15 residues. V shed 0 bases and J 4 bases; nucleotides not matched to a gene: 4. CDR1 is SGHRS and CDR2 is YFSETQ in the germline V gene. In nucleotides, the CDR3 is TGCGCCAGCAGCTTGGGTAGCGGGCCGTACAATGAGCAGTTCTTC. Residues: CASSLGSGPYNEQFF.

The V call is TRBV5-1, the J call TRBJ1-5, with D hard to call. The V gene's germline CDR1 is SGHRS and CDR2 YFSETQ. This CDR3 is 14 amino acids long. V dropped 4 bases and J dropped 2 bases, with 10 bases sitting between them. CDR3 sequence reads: CASSARGGNQPQHF. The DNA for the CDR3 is TGCGCCAGCAGCGCCCGGGGAGGCAATCAGCCCCAGCATTTT.

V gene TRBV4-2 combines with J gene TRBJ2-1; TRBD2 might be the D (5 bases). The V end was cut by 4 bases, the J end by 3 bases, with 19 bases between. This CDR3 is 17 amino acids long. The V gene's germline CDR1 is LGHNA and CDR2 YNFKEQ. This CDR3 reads CASSREADPTNYNEQFF. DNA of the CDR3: TGTGCCAGCAGCCGAGAAGCGGACCCCACCAACTACAATGAGCAGTTCTTC.

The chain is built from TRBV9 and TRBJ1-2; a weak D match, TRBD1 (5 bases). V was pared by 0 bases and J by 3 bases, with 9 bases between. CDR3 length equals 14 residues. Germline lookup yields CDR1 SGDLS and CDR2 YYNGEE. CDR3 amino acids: CASSVGAGYYGYTF. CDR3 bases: TGTGCCAGCAGCGTAGGGGCAGGGTACTATGGCTACACCTTC.

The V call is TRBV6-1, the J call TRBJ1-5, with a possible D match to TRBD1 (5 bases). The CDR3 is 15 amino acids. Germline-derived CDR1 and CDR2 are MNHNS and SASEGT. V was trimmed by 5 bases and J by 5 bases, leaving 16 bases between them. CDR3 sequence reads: CASSSGGVWHQPQHF. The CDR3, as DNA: TGTGCCAGCAGTTCGGGGGGGGTCTGGCATCAGCCCCAGCATTTT.

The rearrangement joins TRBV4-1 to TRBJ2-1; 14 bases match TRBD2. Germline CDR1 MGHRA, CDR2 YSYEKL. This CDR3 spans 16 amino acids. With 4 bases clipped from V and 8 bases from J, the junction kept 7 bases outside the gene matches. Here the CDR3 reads CASSPTSGRVNDEQFF. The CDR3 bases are TGCGCCAGCAGCCCGACTAGCGGGAGGGTGAACGATGAGCAGTTCTTC.

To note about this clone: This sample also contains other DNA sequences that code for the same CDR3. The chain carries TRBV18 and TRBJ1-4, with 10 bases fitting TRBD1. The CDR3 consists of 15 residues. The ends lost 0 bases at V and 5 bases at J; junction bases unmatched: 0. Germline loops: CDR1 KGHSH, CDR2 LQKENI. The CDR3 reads CASSPPGQGNEKLFF. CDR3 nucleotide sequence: TGTGCCAGCTCACCACCGGGACAGGGGAATGAAAAACTGTTTTTT. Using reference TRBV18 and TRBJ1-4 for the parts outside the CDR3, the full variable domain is NAGVMQNPRHLVRRRGQEARLRCSPMKGHSHVYWYRQLPEEGLKFMVYLQKENIIDESGMPKERFSAEFPKEGPSILRIQQVVRGDSAAYFCASSPPGQGNEKLFFGSGTQLSVL.

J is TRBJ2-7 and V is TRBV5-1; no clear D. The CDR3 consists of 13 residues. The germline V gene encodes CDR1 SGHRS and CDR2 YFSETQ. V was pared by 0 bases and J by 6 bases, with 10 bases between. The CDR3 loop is CASSLESRGEQYF. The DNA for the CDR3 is TGCGCCAGCAGCTTGGAGTCCCGAGGCGAGCAGTACTTC.

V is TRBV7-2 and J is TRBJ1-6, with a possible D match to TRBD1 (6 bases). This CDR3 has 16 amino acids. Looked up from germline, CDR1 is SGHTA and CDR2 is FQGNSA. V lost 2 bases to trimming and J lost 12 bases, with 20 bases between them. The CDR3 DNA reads TGTGCCAGCAGCTTATCGTCAGGCAGGGGACGGGTACCCCTCCACTTT. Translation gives CASSLSSGRGRVPLHF.

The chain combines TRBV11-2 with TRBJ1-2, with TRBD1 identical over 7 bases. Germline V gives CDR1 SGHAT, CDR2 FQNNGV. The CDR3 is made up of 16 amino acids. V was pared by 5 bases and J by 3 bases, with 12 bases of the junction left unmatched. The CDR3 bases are TGTGCCAGCAGCCAAAGGGCAGGGGGAATGTACTATGGCTACACCTTC. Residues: CASSQRAGGMYYGYTF.

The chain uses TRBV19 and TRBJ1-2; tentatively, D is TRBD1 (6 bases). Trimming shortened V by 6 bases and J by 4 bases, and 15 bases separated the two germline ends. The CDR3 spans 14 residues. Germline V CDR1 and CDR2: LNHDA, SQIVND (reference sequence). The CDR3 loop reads CASSTGPRTYGYTF. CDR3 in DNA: TGTGCCAGTAGCACAGGGCCACGTACCTATGGCTACACCTTC.